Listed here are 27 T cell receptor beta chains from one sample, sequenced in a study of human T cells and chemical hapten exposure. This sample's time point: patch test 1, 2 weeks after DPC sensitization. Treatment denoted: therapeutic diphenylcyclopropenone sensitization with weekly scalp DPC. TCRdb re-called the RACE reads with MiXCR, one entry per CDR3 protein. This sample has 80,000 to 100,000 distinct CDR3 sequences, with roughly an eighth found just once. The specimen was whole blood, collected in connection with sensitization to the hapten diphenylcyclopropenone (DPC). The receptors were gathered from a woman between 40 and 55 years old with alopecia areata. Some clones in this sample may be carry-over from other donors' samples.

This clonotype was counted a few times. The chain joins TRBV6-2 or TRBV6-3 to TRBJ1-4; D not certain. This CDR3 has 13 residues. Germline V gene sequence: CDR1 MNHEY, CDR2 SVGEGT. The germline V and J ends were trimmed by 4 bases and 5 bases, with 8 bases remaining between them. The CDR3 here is CASSSAGNEKLFF. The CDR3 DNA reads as TGTGCCAGCAGTTCCGCGGGGAATGAAAAACTGTTTTTT.

As DNA, the CDR3 is TGCGCCAGCAGCTTGGCTCGTCCGGGGTCGGGCTACACCTTC. This encodes CASSLARPGSGYTF. The rearrangement joins TRBV5-1 to TRBJ1-2; D is uncertain. Germline CDR1 reads SGHRS; CDR2 reads YFSETQ. The V end was cut by 0 bases, the J end by 8 bases, with 14 bases between. CDR3 length: 14 amino acids.

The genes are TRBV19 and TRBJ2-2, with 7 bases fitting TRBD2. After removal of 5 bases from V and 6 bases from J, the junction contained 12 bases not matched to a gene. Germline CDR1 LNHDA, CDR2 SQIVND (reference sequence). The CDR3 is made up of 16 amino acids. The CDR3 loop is CASSPLPAGFPGELFF. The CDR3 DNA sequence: TGTGCCAGTAGTCCCCTTCCAGCGGGATTCCCCGGGGAGCTGTTTTTT.

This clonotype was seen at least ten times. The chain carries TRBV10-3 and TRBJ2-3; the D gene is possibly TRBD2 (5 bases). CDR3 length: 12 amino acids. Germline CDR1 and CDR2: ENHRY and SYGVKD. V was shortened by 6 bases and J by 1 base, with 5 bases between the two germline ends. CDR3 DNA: TGTGCCATCAGGGGAGGCACAGATACGCAGTATTTT. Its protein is CAIRGGTDTQYF.

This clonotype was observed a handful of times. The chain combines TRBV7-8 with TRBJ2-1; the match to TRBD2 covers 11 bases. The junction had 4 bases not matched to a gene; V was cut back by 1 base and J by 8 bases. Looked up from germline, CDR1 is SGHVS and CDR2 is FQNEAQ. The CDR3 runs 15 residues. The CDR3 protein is CASSLGVAGGHEQFF. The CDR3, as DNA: TGTGCCAGCAGCTTAGGGGTAGCGGGAGGGCATGAGCAGTTCTTC.

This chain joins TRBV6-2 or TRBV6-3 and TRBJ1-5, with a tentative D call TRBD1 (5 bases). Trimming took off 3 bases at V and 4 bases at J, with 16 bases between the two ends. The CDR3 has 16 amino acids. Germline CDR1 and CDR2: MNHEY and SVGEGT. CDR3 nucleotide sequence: TGTGCCAGCAGTTATGGACGAGGGGTTGCAAATCAGCCCCAGCATTTT. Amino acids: CASSYGRGVANQPQHF.

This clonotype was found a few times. The CDR3 loop is CASSLQGGAWADTQYF. Written as DNA, the CDR3 is TGCGCCAGCAGCTTGCAAGGGGGCGCGTGGGCAGATACGCAGTATTTT. The rearrangement uses TRBV5-1 and TRBJ2-3; 7 bases fit TRBD1. This CDR3 has 16 residues. The germline CDR1 and CDR2 sequences are SGHRS and YFSETQ. V shed 1 base and J 4 bases; nucleotides not matched to a gene: 9.

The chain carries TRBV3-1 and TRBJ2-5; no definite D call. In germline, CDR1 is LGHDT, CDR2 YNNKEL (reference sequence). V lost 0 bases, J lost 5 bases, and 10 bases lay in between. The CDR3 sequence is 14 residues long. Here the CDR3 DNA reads TGTGCCAGCAGCCAAGATGTTATCGGGGAGACCCAGTACTTC. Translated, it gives CASSQDVIGETQYF.

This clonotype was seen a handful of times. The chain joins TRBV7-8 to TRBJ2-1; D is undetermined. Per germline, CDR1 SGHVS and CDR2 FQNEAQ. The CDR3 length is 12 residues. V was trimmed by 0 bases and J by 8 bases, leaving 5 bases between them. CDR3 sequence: CASSLAVDEQFF. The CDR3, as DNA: TGTGCCAGCAGCTTAGCAGTAGATGAGCAGTTCTTC.

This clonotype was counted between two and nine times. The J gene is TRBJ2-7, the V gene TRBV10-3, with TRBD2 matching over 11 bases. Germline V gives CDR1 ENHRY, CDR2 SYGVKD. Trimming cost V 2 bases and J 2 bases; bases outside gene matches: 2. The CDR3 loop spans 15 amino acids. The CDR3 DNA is TGTGCCATCAGTGAGGGACTAGCGGGCACCTACGAGCAGTACTTC. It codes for CAISEGLAGTYEQYF.

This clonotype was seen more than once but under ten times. CDR3: CATGPGGKDTQYF. CDR3 bases: TGTGCCACCGGGCCAGGGGGCAAAGATACGCAGTATTTT. This chain links TRBV28 with TRBJ2-3; TRBD1 agrees at 8 bases. The ends lost 10 bases at V and 5 bases at J; junction bases unmatched: 8. Germline CDR1 is MDHEN and CDR2 is SYDVKM. This CDR3 comprises 13 residues.

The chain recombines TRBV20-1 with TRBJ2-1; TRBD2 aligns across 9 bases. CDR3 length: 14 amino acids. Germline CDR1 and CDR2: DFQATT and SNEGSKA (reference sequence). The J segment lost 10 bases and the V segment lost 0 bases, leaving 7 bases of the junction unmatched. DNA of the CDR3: TGCAGTGCTAGAGATTATTCGCGGGAGGGGGAGCAGTTCTTC. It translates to CSARDYSREGEQFF.

CDR3 coding DNA: TGCAGCGTTGTAGTGACAGGTACCTACGAGCAGTACTTC. This codes for CSVVVTGTYEQYF. The V call is TRBV29-1, the J call TRBJ2-7; perhaps TRBD1 as D (6 bases). The CDR3 extends over 13 amino acids. Looked up from germline, CDR1 is SQVTM and CDR2 is ANQGSEA. V lost 4 bases and J lost 2, with 12 bases in between.

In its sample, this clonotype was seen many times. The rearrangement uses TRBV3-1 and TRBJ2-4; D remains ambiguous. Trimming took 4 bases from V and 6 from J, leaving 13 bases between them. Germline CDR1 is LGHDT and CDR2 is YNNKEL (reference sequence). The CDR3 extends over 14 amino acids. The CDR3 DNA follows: TGTGCCAGCAGCCTCTTCGCGGACGGAAACATTCAGTACTTC. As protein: CASSLFADGNIQYF.

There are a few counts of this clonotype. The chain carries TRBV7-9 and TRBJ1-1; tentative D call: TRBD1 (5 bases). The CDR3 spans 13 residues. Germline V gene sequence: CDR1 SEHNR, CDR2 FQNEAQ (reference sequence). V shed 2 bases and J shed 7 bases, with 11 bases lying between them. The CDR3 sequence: CASSLSARGEAFF. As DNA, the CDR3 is TGTGCCAGCAGCTTATCCGCGAGGGGTGAAGCTTTCTTT.

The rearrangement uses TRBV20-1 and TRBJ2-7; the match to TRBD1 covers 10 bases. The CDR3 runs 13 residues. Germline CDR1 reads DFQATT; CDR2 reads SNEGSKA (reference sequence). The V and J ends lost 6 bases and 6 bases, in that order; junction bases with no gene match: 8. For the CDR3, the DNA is TGCAGTGCCGGGACAGGGGAGAGATCCGAGCAGTACTTC. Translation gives CSAGTGERSEQYF.

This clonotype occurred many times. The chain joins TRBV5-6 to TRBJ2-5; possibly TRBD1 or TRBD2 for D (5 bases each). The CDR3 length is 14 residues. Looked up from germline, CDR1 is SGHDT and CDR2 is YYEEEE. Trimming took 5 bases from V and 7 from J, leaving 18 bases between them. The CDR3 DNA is TGTGCCAGCAGTAAAAGAGGGGCCGTGGGGACCCAGTACTTC. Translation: CASSKRGAVGTQYF.

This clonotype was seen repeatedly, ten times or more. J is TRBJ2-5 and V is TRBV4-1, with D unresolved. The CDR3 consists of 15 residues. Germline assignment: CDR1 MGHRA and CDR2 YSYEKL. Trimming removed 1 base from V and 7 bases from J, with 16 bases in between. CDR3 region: CASSQVGLRATTQYF. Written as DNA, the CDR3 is TGCGCCAGCAGCCAAGTTGGTCTTCGGGCTACGACCCAGTACTTC.

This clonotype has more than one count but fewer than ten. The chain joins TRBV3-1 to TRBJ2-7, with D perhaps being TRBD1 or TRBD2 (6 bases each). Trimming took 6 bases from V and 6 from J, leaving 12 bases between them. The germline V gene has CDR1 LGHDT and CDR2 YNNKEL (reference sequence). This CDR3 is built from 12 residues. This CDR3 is CASSPEGGEQYF. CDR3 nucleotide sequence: TGTGCCAGCAGTCCTGAGGGGGGCGAGCAGTACTTC.

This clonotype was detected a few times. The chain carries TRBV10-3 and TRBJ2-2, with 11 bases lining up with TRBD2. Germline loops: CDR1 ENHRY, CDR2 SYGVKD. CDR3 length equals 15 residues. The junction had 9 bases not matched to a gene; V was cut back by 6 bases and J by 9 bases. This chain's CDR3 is CAIRPTSGTLRELFF. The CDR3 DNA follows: TGTGCCATCAGGCCGACTAGCGGGACTCTGAGGGAGCTGTTTTTT.

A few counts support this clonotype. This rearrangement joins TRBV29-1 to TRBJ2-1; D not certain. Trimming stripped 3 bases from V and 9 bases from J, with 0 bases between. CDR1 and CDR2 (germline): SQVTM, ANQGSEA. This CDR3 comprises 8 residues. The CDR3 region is CSVDEQFF. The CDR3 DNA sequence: TGCAGCGTTGATGAGCAGTTCTTC.

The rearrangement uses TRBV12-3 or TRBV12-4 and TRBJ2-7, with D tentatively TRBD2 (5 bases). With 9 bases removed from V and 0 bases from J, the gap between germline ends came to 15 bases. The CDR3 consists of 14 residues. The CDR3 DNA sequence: TGTGCCAGTACTTGGACGGAGGTCTCCTACGAGCAGTACTTC. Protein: CASTWTEVSYEQYF.

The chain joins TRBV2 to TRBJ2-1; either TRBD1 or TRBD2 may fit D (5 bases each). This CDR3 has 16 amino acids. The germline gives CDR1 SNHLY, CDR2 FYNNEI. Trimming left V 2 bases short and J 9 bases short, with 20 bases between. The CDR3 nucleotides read TGTGCCAGCAGTGAATATCTCAGGCCGGGGCTCCGTGAGCAGTTCTTC. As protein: CASSEYLRPGLREQFF. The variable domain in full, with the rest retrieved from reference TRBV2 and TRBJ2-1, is EPEVTQTPSHQVTQMGQEVILRCVPISNHLYFYWYRQILGQKVEFLVSFYNNEISEKSEIFDDQFSVERPDGSNFTLKIRSTKLEDSAMYFCASSEYLRPGLREQFFGPGTRLTVL.

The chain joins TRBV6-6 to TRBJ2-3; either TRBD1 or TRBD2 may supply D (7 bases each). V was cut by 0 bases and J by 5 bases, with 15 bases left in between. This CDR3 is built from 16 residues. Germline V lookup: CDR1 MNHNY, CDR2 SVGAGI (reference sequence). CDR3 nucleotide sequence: TGTGCCAGCAGTTACTCAGGCAGGGGGGGCGGAGATACGCAGTATTTT. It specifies CASSYSGRGGGDTQYF.

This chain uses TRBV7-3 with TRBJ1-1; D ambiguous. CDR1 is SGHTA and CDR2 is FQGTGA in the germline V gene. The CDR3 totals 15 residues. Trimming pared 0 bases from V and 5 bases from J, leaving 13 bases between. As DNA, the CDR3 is TGTGCCAGCAGCTTAACGTCGGGTAGAAGGACTGAAGCTTTCTTT. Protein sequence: CASSLTSGRRTEAFF.

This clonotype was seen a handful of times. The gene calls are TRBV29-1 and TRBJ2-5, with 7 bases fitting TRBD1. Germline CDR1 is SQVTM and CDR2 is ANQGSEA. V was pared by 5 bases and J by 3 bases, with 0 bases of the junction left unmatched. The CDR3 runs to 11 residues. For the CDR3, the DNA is TGCAGCGTTCAGGGGGAAGAGACCCAGTACTTC. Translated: CSVQGEETQYF.

The CDR3 DNA reads as TGTGCCAGCAGTTTAACCGCTACGCAGTATTTT. As protein: CASSLTATQYF. The rearrangement uses TRBV28 and TRBJ2-3; D gene ambiguous. Between the trimmed V and J ends, which lost 2 bases and 8 bases, there was a span of 5 bases. Germline values: CDR1 MDHEN, CDR2 SYDVKM. The CDR3 has 11 amino acids.